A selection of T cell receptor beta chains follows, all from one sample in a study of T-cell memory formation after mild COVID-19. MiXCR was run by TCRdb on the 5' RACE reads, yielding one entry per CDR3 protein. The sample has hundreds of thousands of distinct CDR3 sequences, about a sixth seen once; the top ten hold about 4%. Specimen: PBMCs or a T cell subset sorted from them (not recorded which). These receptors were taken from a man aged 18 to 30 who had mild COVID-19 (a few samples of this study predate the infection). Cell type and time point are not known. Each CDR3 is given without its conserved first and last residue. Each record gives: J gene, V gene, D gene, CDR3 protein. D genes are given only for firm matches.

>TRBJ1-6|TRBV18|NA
ASSPRQGDSAPLH
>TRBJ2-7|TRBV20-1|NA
SASGGAKGEQY
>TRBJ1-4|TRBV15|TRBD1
ATKGTGPTATNEKLF
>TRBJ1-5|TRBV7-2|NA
ASSPMNSNQPQH
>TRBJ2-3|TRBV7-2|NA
ASSLARRVDTQY
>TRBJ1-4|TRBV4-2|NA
ASSQVDEKLF
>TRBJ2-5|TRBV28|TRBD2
ASSYGSGGTAAPETQY
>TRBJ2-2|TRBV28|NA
ASRLQNTGELF
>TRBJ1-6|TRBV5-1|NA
ASSLRPGRESPLH
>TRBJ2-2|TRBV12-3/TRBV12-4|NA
ASSPLSEELF
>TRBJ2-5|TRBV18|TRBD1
ASSPRLGQGRETQY
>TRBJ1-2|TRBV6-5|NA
ASRDAGSGYT
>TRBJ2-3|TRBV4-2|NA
ASSQWAGADLDTQY
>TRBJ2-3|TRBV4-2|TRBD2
ASSQASGGYTDTQY
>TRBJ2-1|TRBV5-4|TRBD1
ASSEGQGNEQF
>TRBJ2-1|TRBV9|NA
ASSARGTLGEQF
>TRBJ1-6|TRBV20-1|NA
SARPGGPNSPLH
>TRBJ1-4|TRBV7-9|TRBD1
ASTPQGGEKLF
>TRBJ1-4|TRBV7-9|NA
ASSSQSNEKLF
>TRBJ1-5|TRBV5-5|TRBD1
ASSPGTAGFSNQPQH
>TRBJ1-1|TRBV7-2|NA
ASSQSRVEAF
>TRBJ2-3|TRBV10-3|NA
AISEVAGGGADTQY
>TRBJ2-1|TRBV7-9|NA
ASSLTRGVPLGKEQF
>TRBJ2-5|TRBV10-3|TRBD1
AIRGTGDQETQY
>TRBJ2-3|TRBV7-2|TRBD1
ASRRDRNTDTQY
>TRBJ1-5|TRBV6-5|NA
ASSNPSQPQH
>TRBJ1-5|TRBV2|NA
ASSVGSDQPQH
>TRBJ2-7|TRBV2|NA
ASSGQPDSEQY
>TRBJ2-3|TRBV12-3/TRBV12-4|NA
ASSLRLRSTDTQY
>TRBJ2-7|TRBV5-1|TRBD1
ASSIGQVPNGEQY
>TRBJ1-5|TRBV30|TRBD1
AWGRGAQPQH
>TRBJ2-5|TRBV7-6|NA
ASSLGSETQY
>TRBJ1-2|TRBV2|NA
ASSVRVRSSGYT
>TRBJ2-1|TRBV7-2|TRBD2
ASTIGRGGAGEQF
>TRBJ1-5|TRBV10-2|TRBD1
ASSLTGNSDQPQH
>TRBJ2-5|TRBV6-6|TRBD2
ASSYGSAGGQETQY
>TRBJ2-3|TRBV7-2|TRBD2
ASSLLAGGDDTQY
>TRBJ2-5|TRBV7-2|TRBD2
ASSFSSGGSGTQY
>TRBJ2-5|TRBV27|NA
ASSSRVRETQY
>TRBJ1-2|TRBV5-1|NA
ASNTGQGYGYT
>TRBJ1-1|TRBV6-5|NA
ASSVDTGDTEAF
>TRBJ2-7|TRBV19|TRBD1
ASSPRTGVNEQY
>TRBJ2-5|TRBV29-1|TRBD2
SVGSQRGIETQY
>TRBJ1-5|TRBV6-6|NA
ASSLDLGRSNQPQH
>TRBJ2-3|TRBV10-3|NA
AISGNRRGADTQY
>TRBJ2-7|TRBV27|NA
ASSQRVGEQY
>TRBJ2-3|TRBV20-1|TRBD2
SARDLGLSTDTQY
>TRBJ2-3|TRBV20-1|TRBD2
SARDTSGGASDTQY
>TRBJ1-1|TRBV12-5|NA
ASGSQGTEAF
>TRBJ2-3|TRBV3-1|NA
ASSQDYLGGYTQY